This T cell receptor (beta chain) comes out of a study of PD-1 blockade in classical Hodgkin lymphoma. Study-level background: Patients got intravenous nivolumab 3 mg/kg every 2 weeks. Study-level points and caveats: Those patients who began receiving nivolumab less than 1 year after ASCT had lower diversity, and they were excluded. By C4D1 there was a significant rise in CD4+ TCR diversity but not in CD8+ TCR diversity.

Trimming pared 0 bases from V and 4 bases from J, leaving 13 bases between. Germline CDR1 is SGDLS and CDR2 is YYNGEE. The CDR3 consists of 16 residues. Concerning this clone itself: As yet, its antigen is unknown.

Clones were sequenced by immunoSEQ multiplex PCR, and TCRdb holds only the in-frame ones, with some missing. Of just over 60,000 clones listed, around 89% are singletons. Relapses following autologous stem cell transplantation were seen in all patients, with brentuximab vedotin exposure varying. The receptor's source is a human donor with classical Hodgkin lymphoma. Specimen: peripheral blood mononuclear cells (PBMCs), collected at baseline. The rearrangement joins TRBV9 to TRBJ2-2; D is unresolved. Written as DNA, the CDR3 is TGTGCCAGCAGCGTAGTACCCCGGGCAGGCACCGGGGAGCTGTTTTTT. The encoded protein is CASSVVPRAGTGELFF.